The next 18 T cell receptor beta chains were all read from a single sample in a study of CD8 T cells in Susac syndrome (dated by TCRdb to about 2019). The method was the immunoSEQ multiplex PCR assay. RNA was extracted with the RNeasy kit and about 0.5 to 1 ug was reverse transcribed using random hexamers. In-frame beta chains were kept once TCRdb had trimmed the public reads at Q25 with fastp and called clones with MiXCR. Rows matching on CDR3 protein sequence are summarized as one entry with the most common DNA and genes. The sample includes more than 80,000 distinct CDR3 sequences, with roughly 94% observed a single time. The ten largest clones capture over 0.35% of the sample. Specimen: CD8+ T cells from PBMCs. The receptors stem from a human donor with Susac syndrome.

The genes are TRBV19 and TRBJ1-2, with a weak D call TRBD1 (5 bases). The germline gives CDR1 LNHDA, CDR2 SQIVND (reference sequence). The CDR3 covers 13 residues. The V end lost 5 bases, the J end lost 5 bases, and 12 bases lay between the germline ends. This CDR3 reads CASSPGLGYGYTF. CDR3 bases: TGTGCCAGTAGTCCGGGACTGGGGTATGGCTACACCTTC.

The DNA for the CDR3 is TGTGCCAGCAGCCCCCGGGGGGGAACTAATGAAAAACTGTTTTTT. As protein: CASSPRGGTNEKLFF. The rearrangement uses TRBV9 and TRBJ1-4, with D tentatively TRBD1 (5 bases). V was shortened by 4 bases and J by 1 base, with 11 bases between the two germline ends. Looked up from germline, CDR1 is SGDLS and CDR2 is YYNGEE. The CDR3 has 15 amino acids.

This chain uses TRBV7-2 with TRBJ2-1; D might be TRBD2 (7 bases). Trimming removed 5 bases at V and 8 bases at J, with 22 bases between. Germline V gene sequence: CDR1 SGHTA, CDR2 FQGNSA. This CDR3 contains 16 residues. The CDR3 region is CASSPDGGGPLDEQFF. The DNA of the CDR3 is TGTGCCAGCAGCCCCGATGGGGGGGGCCCCCTGGATGAGCAGTTCTTC.

V gene TRBV13 combines with J gene TRBJ2-2; D possibly corresponds to TRBD2 (6 bases). The CDR3 extends over 16 amino acids. V was pared by 0 bases and J by 1 base, with 9 bases between. Germline V CDR1 and CDR2: PRHDT, FYEKMQ (reference sequence). The CDR3 spells CASSLGLAENTGELFF. The CDR3 region has the DNA TGTGCCAGCAGCTTAGGACTAGCCGAGAACACCGGGGAGCTGTTTTTT.

This clonotype was observed a few times. J is TRBJ2-3 and V is TRBV20-1, with D possibly TRBD2 on 7 matching bases. Germline CDR1 DFQATT, CDR2 SNEGSKA (reference sequence). The length of the CDR3 is 13 residues. V dropped 5 bases and J dropped 5 bases, with 14 bases sitting between them. This chain's CDR3 is CSARPRGQDTQYF. The CDR3 nucleotides are TGCAGTGCTCGGCCGCGGGGGCAAGATACGCAGTATTTT.

CDR3 DNA sequence: TGTGCCAGCAGCGGACAGGGTCTATCCTACAATGAGCAGTTCTTC. It is translated as CASSGQGLSYNEQFF. This chain uses TRBV5-6 with TRBJ2-1; TRBD1 aligns across 8 bases. Germline V CDR1 and CDR2: SGHDT, YYEEEE. The length of the CDR3 is 15 residues. The J segment lost 1 base and the V segment lost 4 bases, leaving 4 bases of the junction unmatched.

This chain links TRBV3-1 with TRBJ1-3; D gene unclear. Germline CDR1 LGHDT, CDR2 YNNKEL (reference sequence). Trimming pared 3 bases from V and 4 bases from J, leaving 13 bases between. This CDR3 is built from 15 residues. The CDR3 DNA reads as TGTGCCAGCAGCCAGAGGCCCGCGGCAGGAAACACCATATATTTT. Translating gives CASSQRPAAGNTIYF.

The V and J genes are TRBV7-3 and TRBJ1-1, with D tentatively TRBD1 (5 bases). The CDR3 covers 14 residues. Germline V gene lookup returns CDR1 SGHTA and CDR2 FQGTGA. V was pared by 4 bases and J by 5 bases, with 14 bases between. CDR3 DNA: TGTGCCAGCAGCTGGGACGGAGGTTCAACTGAAGCTTTCTTT. This codes for CASSWDGGSTEAFF. The complete variable domain, with remaining parts taken from reference TRBV7-3 and TRBJ1-1, reads GAGVSQTPSNKVTEKGKYVELRCDPISGHTALYWYRQSLGQGPEFLIYFQGTGAADDSGLPNDRFFAVRPEGSVSTLKIQRTERGDSAVYLCASSWDGGSTEAFFGQGTRLTVV.

The rearrangement uses TRBV5-6 and TRBJ2-1; 7 bases match TRBD1. Trimming took 3 bases from V and 6 from J; bases not matched to a gene: 3. The CDR3 is made up of 13 amino acids. CDR1 and CDR2 from the germline V gene are SGHDT and YYEEEE. This CDR3 reads CASSSGQANEQFF. The CDR3 DNA sequence: TGTGCCAGCAGCTCCGGACAGGCCAATGAGCAGTTCTTC.

The chain carries TRBV5-4 and TRBJ2-7; a possible D gene is TRBD2 (5 bases). Deletions cut 0 bases from V and 7 bases from J, with 17 bases between. CDR1 is SGHNT and CDR2 is YYREEE in the germline V gene (reference sequence). This CDR3 comprises 15 residues. CDR3 in DNA: TGTGCCAGCAGCTTGGGGGAGCGGCGCTTCGAAGAGCAGTACTTC. Its translation: CASSLGERRFEEQYF.

The gene calls are TRBV7-9 and TRBJ1-6; D uncertain. Looked up from germline, CDR1 is SEHNR and CDR2 is FQNEAQ (reference sequence). Between the trimmed V and J ends, which lost 1 base and 15 bases, there was a span of 13 bases. The CDR3 is 13 residues long. As DNA, the CDR3 is TGTGCCAGCAGCTTAGATGTTGGCAGCGACCTCCACTTT. Translating it yields CASSLDVGSDLHF.

V is TRBV10-3 and J is TRBJ2-3; tentative D call: TRBD2 (5 bases). V was clipped by 2 bases and J by 1 base, with 7 bases between them. The germline CDR1 and CDR2 sequences are ENHRY and SYGVKD. The CDR3 has 14 residues. DNA of the CDR3: TGTGCCATCAGTGAGCGGGATCGCACAGATACGCAGTATTTT. It specifies CAISERDRTDTQYF.

V is TRBV27 and J is TRBJ2-7, with a tentative D call TRBD1 (5 bases). The ends were cut back, 5 bases at V and 2 bases at J, with 10 bases in the middle. Germline CDR1 is MNHEY and CDR2 is SMNVEV (reference sequence). The CDR3 runs to 13 residues. The CDR3 DNA follows: TGTGCCAGCAGTCCGACAGACACCTACGAGCAGTACTTC. Translation gives CASSPTDTYEQYF.

V is TRBV4-1 and J is TRBJ2-3; unclear D gene. There are 15 residues in the CDR3. Germline V gene data show CDR1 as MGHRA and CDR2 as YSYEKL. The germline V and J ends were trimmed by 0 bases and 2 bases, with 9 bases remaining between them. DNA of the CDR3: TGCGCCAGCAGCCAAGATCCCCTGTCCACAGATACGCAGTATTTT. It specifies CASSQDPLSTDTQYF.

The CDR3, as DNA: TGCGCCAGCAGCCAGACAGTCCCCGGGGAGACCCAGTACTTC. This codes for CASSQTVPGETQYF. The chain carries TRBV4-1 and TRBJ2-5; D is possibly TRBD1 (5 bases). The V and J ends lost 3 bases and 5 bases respectively, with 13 bases between them. Looked up from germline, CDR1 is MGHRA and CDR2 is YSYEKL. CDR3 length equals 14 residues.

The V and J genes are TRBV6-2 or TRBV6-3 and TRBJ1-5; possibly TRBD1 for D (6 bases). V was trimmed by 8 bases and J by 7 bases, leaving 18 bases between them. The CDR3 sequence is 14 residues long. Looked up from germline, CDR1 is MNHEY and CDR2 is SVGEGT. Here the CDR3 reads CASLRQGIDQPQHF. CDR3 DNA: TGTGCCAGCCTCCGCCAGGGGATAGACCAGCCCCAGCATTTT.

This rearrangement joins TRBV27 to TRBJ2-7, with D uncertain. V was pared by 9 bases and J by 0 bases, with 15 bases between. This CDR3 region has 14 residues. Germline V lookup: CDR1 MNHEY, CDR2 SMNVEV (reference sequence). CDR3 coding DNA: TGTGCCAGTTCAGAGGTAGATTCCTCCTACGAGCAGTACTTC. Protein: CASSEVDSSYEQYF.

This chain connects TRBV9 to TRBJ2-1; either TRBD1 or TRBD2 may supply D (5 bases each). Deletions cut 4 bases from V and 8 bases from J, with 10 bases between. Germline assignment: CDR1 SGDLS and CDR2 YYNGEE. The CDR3 totals 12 residues. The CDR3 sequence is CASSPLGDEQFF. The CDR3 DNA follows: TGTGCCAGCAGCCCTCTGGGGGATGAGCAGTTCTTC.